Listed below are T cell receptor beta chains from one sample, sequenced in a study of blood T cell repertoires in COVID-19. The data were produced by immunoSEQ multiplex PCR, yet TCRdb's version contains in-frame clones alone and is incomplete. The data contain tens of thousands of clones, roughly 90% of them singletons. The sequenced sample was peripheral blood. All receptors come from a woman aged 60-75 years with active COVID-19. The CDR3 runs from the conserved cysteine through the conserved F or W. A D gene is named only where the DNA matches it firmly. For some rows the clone size is stated as once, few or many, or as a class when expanded; others skip it.

v_gene: TRBV2
j_gene: TRBJ2-5
abundance: -
d_gene: TRBD1
CDR3aa: CASSDGQGSLETQYF
CDR3nt: TGTGCCAGCAGTGACGGACAGGGGTCCTTGGAGACCCAGTACTTC

v_gene: TRBV11-2
j_gene: TRBJ2-1
abundance: -
d_gene: -
CDR3aa: CASSFAGNEQFF
CDR3nt: TGTGCCAGCAGCTTCGCAGGCAATGAGCAGTTCTTC

v_gene: TRBV3-1/TRBV3-2
j_gene: TRBJ1-3
abundance: -
d_gene: -
CDR3aa: CASSQKRGNTIYF
CDR3nt: TGTGCCAGCAGCCAAAAGCGAGGAAACACCATATATTTT

v_gene: TRBV19
j_gene: TRBJ2-1
abundance: -
d_gene: TRBD2
CDR3aa: CASRDREGYNEQFF
CDR3nt: TGTGCCAGTAGGGACCGGGAGGGCTACAATGAGCAGTTCTTC

v_gene: TRBV15
j_gene: TRBJ1-4
abundance: -
d_gene: TRBD1
CDR3aa: CATRTGAIEKLFF
CDR3nt: TGTGCCACCCGGACAGGGGCCATTGAAAAACTGTTTTTT

v_gene: TRBV5-6
j_gene: TRBJ2-1
abundance: -
d_gene: TRBD2
CDR3aa: CASSSATSGRYNEQFF
CDR3nt: TGTGCCAGCAGCTCGGCGACTAGCGGGAGATACAATGAGCAGTTCTTC

v_gene: TRBV5-1
j_gene: TRBJ2-7
abundance: -
d_gene: TRBD1
CDR3aa: CASSLGDRGSEQYF
CDR3nt: TGCGCCAGCAGCTTGGGGGACAGGGGTTCCGAGCAGTACTTC

v_gene: TRBV5-1
j_gene: TRBJ2-1
abundance: -
d_gene: TRBD2
CDR3aa: CASSLMSGGSYNEQFF
CDR3nt: TGCGCCAGCAGCTTGATGAGCGGGGGCTCCTACAATGAGCAGTTCTTC

v_gene: TRBV19
j_gene: TRBJ1-5
abundance: -
d_gene: -
CDR3aa: CASSIGGNQPQHF
CDR3nt: TGTGCCAGTAGTATCGGAGGCAATCAGCCCCAGCATTTT

v_gene: TRBV7-9
j_gene: TRBJ2-3
abundance: -
d_gene: TRBD2
CDR3aa: CASSPSSGRTDTQYF
CDR3nt: TGTGCCAGCAGCCCCTCTAGCGGCCGCACAGATACGCAGTATTTT

v_gene: TRBV29-1
j_gene: TRBJ2-5
abundance: -
d_gene: -
CDR3aa: CSVGGGRGKETQYF
CDR3nt: TGCAGCGTTGGAGGCGGCAGGGGAAAAGAGACCCAGTACTTC

v_gene: TRBV5-5
j_gene: TRBJ2-7
abundance: -
d_gene: TRBD1
CDR3aa: CASSTGQGAYEQYF
CDR3nt: TGTGCCAGCAGCACCGGACAGGGGGCCTACGAGCAGTACTTC

v_gene: TRBV28
j_gene: TRBJ1-6
abundance: -
d_gene: TRBD1
CDR3aa: CASRGGQLNSPLHF
CDR3nt: TGTGCCAGCAGGGGGGGACAGCTTAATTCACCCCTCCACTTT

v_gene: TRBV28
j_gene: TRBJ2-2
abundance: -
d_gene: -
CDR3aa: CASIIGGFTGELFF
CDR3nt: TGTGCCAGCATCATAGGGGGTTTCACCGGGGAGCTGTTTTTT

v_gene: TRBV12-3/TRBV12-4
j_gene: TRBJ1-2
abundance: -
d_gene: -
CDR3aa: CASSLDIHGYTF
CDR3nt: TGTGCCAGCAGTTTGGACATCCACGGCTACACCTTC

v_gene: TRBV7-2
j_gene: TRBJ1-3
abundance: -
d_gene: -
CDR3aa: CASSLQGSGNTIYF
CDR3nt: TGTGCCAGCAGCTTACAGGGATCTGGAAACACCATATATTTT

v_gene: TRBV28
j_gene: TRBJ1-4
abundance: -
d_gene: -
CDR3aa: CASKEVLARRGEKLFF
CDR3nt: TGTGCCAGCAAGGAAGTCCTGGCCCGGAGGGGTGAAAAACTGTTTTTT

v_gene: TRBV28
j_gene: TRBJ2-7
abundance: -
d_gene: -
CDR3aa: CASSSLDFNEQYF
CDR3nt: TGTGCCAGCAGTTCCTTGGACTTTAACGAGCAGTACTTC

v_gene: TRBV27
j_gene: TRBJ1-2
abundance: few
d_gene: -
CDR3aa: CALFFVRRSWGDYGYTF
CDR3nt: TGTGCTCTCTTTTTTGTTCGTCGGTCGTGGGGGGACTATGGCTACACCTTC

v_gene: TRBV27
j_gene: TRBJ2-1
abundance: -
d_gene: -
CDR3aa: CASSLLGTARLVQSYNEQFF
CDR3nt: TGTGCCAGCAGTTTACTGGGGACAGCCCGACTAGTTCAATCCTACAATGAGCAGTTCTTC

v_gene: TRBV5-1
j_gene: TRBJ2-7
abundance: -
d_gene: TRBD2
CDR3aa: CASSLAGGGRFEQYF
CDR3nt: TGCGCCAGCAGCTTGGCCGGGGGGGGGCGTTTCGAGCAGTACTTC

v_gene: TRBV5-1
j_gene: TRBJ2-2
abundance: -
d_gene: -
CDR3aa: CASNVGTPNTGELFF
CDR3nt: TGCGCCAGCAACGTCGGGACACCGAACACCGGGGAGCTGTTTTTT

v_gene: TRBV4-1
j_gene: TRBJ2-1
abundance: -
d_gene: -
CDR3aa: CASSPLAQNNEQFF
CDR3nt: TGCGCCAGCAGCCCCCTCGCACAGAACAATGAGCAGTTCTTC

v_gene: TRBV19
j_gene: TRBJ2-7
abundance: few
d_gene: -
CDR3aa: CASSRATGDYEQYF
CDR3nt: TGTGCCAGTAGTAGGGCAACCGGGGACTACGAGCAGTACTTC

v_gene: TRBV28
j_gene: TRBJ1-5
abundance: few
d_gene: -
CDR3aa: CASSPPGEAGYQPQHF
CDR3nt: TGTGCCAGCAGTCCCCCGGGTGAGGCTGGGTATCAGCCCCAGCATTTT

v_gene: TRBV11-3
j_gene: TRBJ2-3
abundance: -
d_gene: TRBD2
CDR3aa: CASSLGLAGGASTDTQYF
CDR3nt: TGTGCCAGCAGCTTAGGCTTAGCGGGAGGTGCTAGCACAGATACGCAGTATTTT

v_gene: TRBV14
j_gene: TRBJ1-4
abundance: -
d_gene: -
CDR3aa: CASSHGQTSNEKLFF
CDR3nt: TGTGCCAGCAGCCACGGACAGACCTCTAATGAAAAACTGTTTTTT

v_gene: TRBV6-5
j_gene: TRBJ2-2
abundance: -
d_gene: -
CDR3aa: CASSYSSSGAGELFF
CDR3nt: TGTGCCAGCAGTTACTCGAGCTCAGGGGCCGGGGAGCTGTTTTTT

v_gene: TRBV7-9
j_gene: TRBJ1-2
abundance: -
d_gene: -
CDR3aa: CASSPNTIERNYGYTF
CDR3nt: TGTGCCAGCAGCCCTAATACCATCGAACGGAACTATGGCTACACCTTC

v_gene: TRBV4-2
j_gene: TRBJ2-1
abundance: -
d_gene: TRBD2
CDR3aa: CASSQTRLAGSGEQFF
CDR3nt: TGTGCCAGCAGCCAAACCCGACTAGCGGGATCGGGTGAGCAGTTCTTC

v_gene: TRBV13
j_gene: TRBJ2-3
abundance: -
d_gene: -
CDR3aa: CASSNIPLPDTQYF
CDR3nt: TGTGCCAGCAGCAATATCCCCCTCCCAGATACGCAGTATTTT

v_gene: TRBV2
j_gene: TRBJ2-5
abundance: -
d_gene: TRBD1
CDR3aa: CASIVDRGGQTQYF
CDR3nt: TGTGCCAGCATTGTCGACAGGGGGGGACAGACCCAGTACTTC

v_gene: TRBV2
j_gene: TRBJ2-7
abundance: -
d_gene: TRBD1
CDR3aa: CASSLSGTAYF
CDR3nt: TGTGCCAGCAGTCTTTCCGGGACAGCGTACTTC

v_gene: TRBV7-2
j_gene: TRBJ2-7
abundance: -
d_gene: TRBD2
CDR3aa: CASSLAYGLGLEQYF
CDR3nt: TGTGCCAGCAGCTTAGCGTACGGACTAGGACTCGAGCAGTACTTC

v_gene: TRBV10-2
j_gene: TRBJ2-2
abundance: once
d_gene: -
CDR3aa: CASTQNSNTGELFF
CDR3nt: TGCGCCAGCACTCAAAACTCGAACACCGGGGAGCTGTTTTTT

v_gene: TRBV4-2
j_gene: TRBJ2-7
abundance: -
d_gene: TRBD2
CDR3aa: CASSREAGTAYEQYF
CDR3nt: TGTGCCAGCAGCCGGGAAGCGGGGACCGCTTACGAGCAGTACTTC

v_gene: TRBV3-1/TRBV3-2
j_gene: TRBJ2-2
abundance: once
d_gene: TRBD2
CDR3aa: CASSQDNGRAGELFF
CDR3nt: TGTGCCAGCAGCCAAGATAACGGGAGGGCCGGGGAGCTGTTTTTT

v_gene: TRBV5-1
j_gene: TRBJ1-2
abundance: -
d_gene: -
CDR3aa: CASSLDWEGNYGYTF
CDR3nt: TGCGCCAGCAGCTTGGACTGGGAGGGGAACTATGGCTACACCTTC

v_gene: TRBV4-1
j_gene: TRBJ2-5
abundance: -
d_gene: TRBD2
CDR3aa: CASSQDAGLAGEEETQYF
CDR3nt: TGCGCCAGCAGCCAAGATGCGGGACTAGCGGGAGAGGAAGAGACCCAGTACTTC

v_gene: TRBV19
j_gene: TRBJ2-7
abundance: -
d_gene: TRBD1
CDR3aa: CASSRDRGTEQYF
CDR3nt: TGTGCCAGTAGTCGGGACAGGGGGACGGAGCAGTACTTC

v_gene: TRBV28
j_gene: TRBJ2-1
abundance: -
d_gene: TRBD2
CDR3aa: CASTPSGLAGSSSYNEQFF
CDR3nt: TGTGCCAGCACCCCTTCAGGACTAGCGGGATCAAGCTCCTACAATGAGCAGTTCTTC

v_gene: TRBV7-8
j_gene: TRBJ1-1
abundance: -
d_gene: -
CDR3aa: CASSLLMNTEAFF
CDR3nt: TGTGCCAGCAGCTTACTTATGAACACTGAAGCTTTCTTT

v_gene: TRBV24-1
j_gene: TRBJ1-2
abundance: -
d_gene: -
CDR3aa: CATSDERGWDGYTF
CDR3nt: TGTGCCACCAGTGATGAAAGGGGGTGGGATGGCTACACCTTC

v_gene: TRBV7-2
j_gene: TRBJ2-7
abundance: -
d_gene: TRBD2
CDR3aa: CASSLVAGGPYDEQYF
CDR3nt: TGTGCCAGCAGCTTAGTAGCGGGAGGGCCGTACGACGAGCAGTACTTC

v_gene: TRBV3-1/TRBV3-2
j_gene: TRBJ2-2
abundance: -
d_gene: TRBD2
CDR3aa: CASSQPGTRGAGELFF
CDR3nt: TGTGCCAGCAGCCAGCCCGGGACTAGAGGGGCCGGGGAGCTGTTTTTT

v_gene: TRBV7-2
j_gene: TRBJ2-1
abundance: -
d_gene: TRBD2
CDR3aa: CASSPRTSSYNEQFF
CDR3nt: TGTGCCAGCAGCCCAAGGACTAGCTCCTACAATGAGCAGTTCTTC

v_gene: TRBV9
j_gene: TRBJ2-2
abundance: -
d_gene: TRBD2
CDR3aa: CASSATSGSGLGTGELFF
CDR3nt: TGTGCCAGCAGCGCAACTAGCGGGAGTGGATTAGGCACCGGGGAGCTGTTTTTT

v_gene: TRBV12-3/TRBV12-4
j_gene: TRBJ2-3
abundance: -
d_gene: -
CDR3aa: CASSSSRRTQYF
CDR3nt: TGTGCCAGCAGTTCTAGCCGACGTACGCAGTATTTT

v_gene: TRBV15
j_gene: TRBJ1-6
abundance: -
d_gene: TRBD1
CDR3aa: CATSRDGTAVNSPLHF
CDR3nt: TGTGCCACCAGCAGAGATGGGACAGCAGTTAATTCACCCCTCCACTTT

v_gene: TRBV18
j_gene: TRBJ2-3
abundance: -
d_gene: -
CDR3aa: CASSPPRGATSTDTQYF
CDR3nt: TGTGCCAGCTCACCACCCCGGGGAGCCACTAGCACAGATACGCAGTATTTT

v_gene: TRBV19
j_gene: TRBJ2-3
abundance: -
d_gene: TRBD2
CDR3aa: CASSIPSGSTDTQYF
CDR3nt: TGTGCCAGTAGTATCCCTAGCGGGAGCACAGATACGCAGTATTTT

v_gene: TRBV19
j_gene: TRBJ2-1
abundance: -
d_gene: TRBD1
CDR3aa: CASNPGQGAFSEQFF
CDR3nt: TGTGCCAGTAATCCAGGACAGGGGGCTTTTAGTGAGCAGTTCTTC

v_gene: TRBV2
j_gene: TRBJ1-4
abundance: -
d_gene: -
CDR3aa: CASSGSSSYEKLFF
CDR3nt: TGTGCCAGCAGTGGGAGTAGTTCCTATGAAAAACTGTTTTTT

v_gene: TRBV28
j_gene: TRBJ2-1
abundance: -
d_gene: -
CDR3aa: CASSLSGGIRSNEQFF
CDR3nt: TGTGCCAGCAGTTTATCTGGCGGGATTCGAAGCAATGAGCAGTTCTTC

v_gene: TRBV6-5
j_gene: TRBJ1-5
abundance: -
d_gene: -
CDR3aa: CASTATVNQPQHF
CDR3nt: TGTGCCAGCACCGCGACAGTTAATCAGCCCCAGCATTTT